A selection of T cell receptor beta chains follows, all from one sample in a study of cytomegalovirus exposure and HLA in healthy donors. The assay was immunoSEQ multiplex PCR, and TCRdb's table has in-frame clones only and misses some. The table includes roughly 120,000 clones, about 81% detected once. Sequencing used PBMCs. These receptors all come from a woman in her thirties in good health and CMV-seronegative. CDR3s include the opening cysteine and the closing phenylalanine or tryptophan. D genes are given only for firm matches. Clone size is stated in some rows and not others, as once, few, many or a class when expanded.

CDR3 protein: CASSPDKGAFF; CDR3 DNA: TGTGCCAGCAGCCCGGACAAGGGAGCTTTCTTT; clone size: .; V gene: TRBV7-8; J gene: TRBJ1-1; D gene: .
CDR3 protein: CASSLTEVYGYTF; CDR3 DNA: TGTGCCAGCAGCTTGACAGAGGTCTATGGCTACACCTTC; clone size: few; V gene: TRBV7-2; J gene: TRBJ1-2; D gene: .
CDR3 protein: CASSSLAGGLRDTQYF; CDR3 DNA: TGCGCCAGCAGCTCTCTAGCGGGGGGTCTTCGAGATACGCAGTATTTT; clone size: .; V gene: TRBV5-1; J gene: TRBJ2-3; D gene: TRBD2
CDR3 protein: CASTWGRYGYTF; CDR3 DNA: TGTGCCAGCACCTGGGGCAGGTATGGCTACACCTTC; clone size: .; V gene: TRBV5-6; J gene: TRBJ1-2; D gene: .
CDR3 protein: CSVERLDSYGELFF; CDR3 DNA: TGCAGCGTTGAAAGGCTCGACTCATACGGGGAGCTGTTTTTT; clone size: .; V gene: TRBV29-1; J gene: TRBJ2-2; D gene: .
CDR3 protein: CAWSVGGSGANVLTF; CDR3 DNA: TGTGCCTGGAGTGTAGGAGGCTCTGGGGCCAACGTCCTGACTTTC; clone size: once; V gene: TRBV30; J gene: TRBJ2-6; D gene: .
CDR3 protein: CASSFLPGGLSGELFF; CDR3 DNA: TGTGCCAGCAGTTTTCTTCCAGGGGGTTTGTCCGGGGAGCTGTTTTTT; clone size: few; V gene: TRBV28; J gene: TRBJ2-2; D gene: TRBD1
CDR3 protein: CASSLKRGTNQPQHF; CDR3 DNA: TGTGCCAGCAGCTTGAAAAGGGGAACCAATCAGCCCCAGCATTTT; clone size: .; V gene: TRBV5-8; J gene: TRBJ1-5; D gene: .
CDR3 protein: CASCDSGQDTPMNTEAFF; CDR3 DNA: TGTGCCAGTTGTGACTCGGGACAGGATACACCCATGAACACTGAAGCTTTCTTT; clone size: .; V gene: TRBV19; J gene: TRBJ1-1; D gene: TRBD1
CDR3 protein: CASSVGSANTYEQYF; CDR3 DNA: TGTGCCAGCAGCGTAGGTTCCGCTAATACCTACGAGCAGTACTTC; clone size: .; V gene: TRBV9; J gene: TRBJ2-7; D gene: .
CDR3 protein: CASSNTGVGYGYTF; CDR3 DNA: TGTGCCAGCAGCAACACAGGGGTAGGCTATGGCTACACCTTC; clone size: .; V gene: TRBV27; J gene: TRBJ1-2; D gene: TRBD1
CDR3 protein: CASSLGGEYNEQFF; CDR3 DNA: TGCGCCAGCAGCTTGGGGGGAGAATACAATGAGCAGTTCTTC; clone size: .; V gene: TRBV5-1; J gene: TRBJ2-1; D gene: .
CDR3 protein: CASVAADRASYEQYF; CDR3 DNA: TGTGCCAGCGTTGCCGCGGACAGGGCCTCCTACGAGCAGTACTTC; clone size: few; V gene: TRBV7-9; J gene: TRBJ2-7; D gene: TRBD1
CDR3 protein: CASSPRQWNQPQHF; CDR3 DNA: TGTGCCAGCAGTCCCCGACAGTGGAATCAGCCCCAGCATTTT; clone size: .; V gene: TRBV27; J gene: TRBJ1-5; D gene: .
CDR3 protein: CASSIDYGYTF; CDR3 DNA: TGTGCCAGCAGTATCGACTATGGCTACACCTTC; clone size: few; V gene: TRBV6-6; J gene: TRBJ1-2; D gene: .
CDR3 protein: CASSFQTGRFYEQYF; CDR3 DNA: TGTGCCAGTAGTTTCCAGACAGGGAGGTTCTACGAGCAGTACTTC; clone size: few; V gene: TRBV19; J gene: TRBJ2-7; D gene: .
CDR3 protein: CAWARQGITEAFF; CDR3 DNA: TGTGCCTGGGCCCGACAGGGGATCACTGAAGCTTTCTTT; clone size: .; V gene: TRBV30; J gene: TRBJ1-1; D gene: TRBD1
CDR3 protein: CASSTPIPGKLFF; CDR3 DNA: TGTGCCAGTAGTACTCCTATCCCGGGAAAACTGTTTTTT; clone size: .; V gene: TRBV19; J gene: TRBJ1-4; D gene: .
CDR3 protein: CASSLVGRGRNTEAFF; CDR3 DNA: TGCGCCAGCAGCTTGGTTGGCAGGGGGCGAAACACTGAAGCTTTCTTT; clone size: .; V gene: TRBV5-1; J gene: TRBJ1-1; D gene: TRBD1
CDR3 protein: CASSGTITGELFF; CDR3 DNA: TGTGCCAGCAGTGGGACAATCACCGGGGAGCTGTTTTTT; clone size: .; V gene: TRBV25-1; J gene: TRBJ2-2; D gene: .
CDR3 protein: CASSVAGQGGIHGYTF; CDR3 DNA: TGTGCCAGCAGCGTAGCTGGGCAGGGGGGCATTCATGGCTACACCTTC; clone size: .; V gene: TRBV9; J gene: TRBJ1-2; D gene: TRBD1
CDR3 protein: CASRRDRDSYEQYF; CDR3 DNA: TGTGCCAGCAGACGGGACAGGGATTCCTACGAGCAGTACTTC; clone size: .; V gene: TRBV27; J gene: TRBJ2-7; D gene: TRBD1
CDR3 protein: CACPGLAGENEQFF; CDR3 DNA: TGTGCCTGCCCCGGACTAGCGGGGGAAAATGAGCAGTTCTTC; clone size: few; V gene: TRBV30; J gene: TRBJ2-1; D gene: TRBD2
CDR3 protein: CASSLFRDKNYGYTF; CDR3 DNA: TGTGCCAGCAGCTTATTTCGGGACAAGAACTATGGCTACACCTTC; clone size: .; V gene: TRBV7-2; J gene: TRBJ1-2; D gene: .
CDR3 protein: CASSEASTTIYF; CDR3 DNA: TGTGCCAGCAGTGAAGCCTCAACCACCATATATTTT; clone size: few; V gene: TRBV6-5; J gene: TRBJ1-3; D gene: .
CDR3 protein: CASSYDPWGLRGLFF; CDR3 DNA: TGTGCCAGCAGTTACGACCCCTGGGGATTACGGGGACTGTTTTTT; clone size: .; V gene: TRBV6-5; J gene: TRBJ1-4; D gene: .
CDR3 protein: CASSETGLAGGREQFF; CDR3 DNA: TGTGCCAGCAGTGAAACAGGGCTAGCGGGGGGGCGTGAGCAGTTCTTC; clone size: .; V gene: TRBV6-4; J gene: TRBJ2-1; D gene: TRBD2
CDR3 protein: CASSQVLAGNYEQYF; CDR3 DNA: TGCGCCAGCAGCCAAGTACTAGCGGGGAACTACGAGCAGTACTTC; clone size: .; V gene: TRBV4-1; J gene: TRBJ2-7; D gene: TRBD2
CDR3 protein: CASSTGINSNQPQHF; CDR3 DNA: TGTGCCAGTAGTACAGGGATAAATAGCAATCAGCCCCAGCATTTT; clone size: .; V gene: TRBV19; J gene: TRBJ1-5; D gene: .
CDR3 protein: CASSGGLAGSTDTQYF; CDR3 DNA: TGTGCCAGCAGTGGGGGACTAGCAGGGAGCACAGATACGCAGTATTTT; clone size: once; V gene: TRBV2; J gene: TRBJ2-3; D gene: TRBD2
CDR3 protein: CARGMDGRGNSPLHF; CDR3 DNA: TGTGCCAGGGGAATGGACGGCCGGGGAAATTCACCCCTCCACTTT; clone size: .; V gene: TRBV6-5; J gene: TRBJ1-6; D gene: .
CDR3 protein: CASSSGDRGYGANVLTF; CDR3 DNA: TGTGCCAGCAGCTCCGGGGACAGGGGGTATGGGGCCAACGTCCTGACTTTC; clone size: .; V gene: TRBV21-1; J gene: TRBJ2-6; D gene: .
CDR3 protein: CASSRIHTIAGESYEQYF; CDR3 DNA: TGTGCCAGCAGCCGGATTCATACTATTGCGGGAGAATCGTACGAGCAGTACTTC; clone size: .; V gene: TRBV11-2; J gene: TRBJ2-7; D gene: TRBD2
CDR3 protein: CAWRGTGREKLFF; CDR3 DNA: TGTGCCTGGAGAGGGACAGGGCGGGAAAAACTGTTTTTT; clone size: few; V gene: TRBV30; J gene: TRBJ1-4; D gene: TRBD1
CDR3 protein: CASSTGTLAVKETQYF; CDR3 DNA: TGTGCCAGCAGCACCGGCACCCTAGCCGTGAAAGAGACCCAGTACTTC; clone size: .; V gene: TRBV7-2; J gene: TRBJ2-5; D gene: .
CDR3 protein: CATSRDPRQGMVYGYTF; CDR3 DNA: TGTGCCACCAGCAGAGACCCCCGACAGGGGATGGTCTATGGCTACACCTTC; clone size: .; V gene: TRBV15; J gene: TRBJ1-2; D gene: TRBD1
CDR3 protein: CASTRPGVVETQYF; CDR3 DNA: TGTGCCAGCACCCGCCCGGGGGTGGTAGAGACCCAGTACTTC; clone size: .; V gene: TRBV7-9; J gene: TRBJ2-5; D gene: .
CDR3 protein: CASSSGTGGTVYNEKLFF; CDR3 DNA: TGTGCCAGCAGCTCCGGGACAGGGGGGACCGTGTATAATGAAAAACTGTTTTTT; clone size: .; V gene: TRBV5-4; J gene: TRBJ1-4; D gene: TRBD1
CDR3 protein: CASSVGWRQGDQETQYF; CDR3 DNA: TGTGCCAGCAGCGTGGGATGGAGACAGGGGGACCAAGAGACCCAGTACTTC; clone size: .; V gene: TRBV9; J gene: TRBJ2-5; D gene: TRBD1